This TCR beta chain was recorded in a study of cytomegalovirus exposure and HLA in healthy donors. PCR involved 60 Vbeta and 13 Jbeta primers. Assay used: immunoSEQ multiplex PCR; TCRdb lists only in-frame clones, some missing. This sample has 150,000 or so clones; over 70% occur once, and the top ten carry about 3%. Among the donors, all were healthy bone marrow donors. This CDR3 has 12 residues. Trimming took 6 bases from V and 3 from J, leaving 9 bases between them. Looked up from germline, CDR1 is MDHEN and CDR2 is SYDVKM. A word on this clone: The antigen remains unidentified.

Notes on the study in general: Accurate prediction of most subjects' HLA-A and HLA-B alleles from TCR beta sequences was reported.

Sequenced: PBMCs. The receptor was isolated from a male donor in good health and CMV-seronegative. This chain connects TRBV28 to TRBJ2-7; D perhaps matches TRBD2 (6 bases). The CDR3 bases are TGTGCCAGCAGACCGGGGGACTACGAGCAGTACTTC. It encodes CASRPGDYEQYF.